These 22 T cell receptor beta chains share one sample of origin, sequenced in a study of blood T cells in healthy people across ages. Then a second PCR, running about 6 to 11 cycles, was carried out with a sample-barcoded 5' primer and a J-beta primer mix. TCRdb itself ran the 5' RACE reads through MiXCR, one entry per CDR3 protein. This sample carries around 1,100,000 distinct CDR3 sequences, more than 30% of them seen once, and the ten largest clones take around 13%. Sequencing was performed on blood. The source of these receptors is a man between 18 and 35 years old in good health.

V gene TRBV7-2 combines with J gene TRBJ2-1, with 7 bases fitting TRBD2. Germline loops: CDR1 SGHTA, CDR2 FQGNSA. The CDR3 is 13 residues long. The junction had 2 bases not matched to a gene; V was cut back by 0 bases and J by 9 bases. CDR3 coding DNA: TGTGCCAGCAGCTTAGCAGCTAGCGGTGAGCAGTTCTTC. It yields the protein CASSLAASGEQFF.

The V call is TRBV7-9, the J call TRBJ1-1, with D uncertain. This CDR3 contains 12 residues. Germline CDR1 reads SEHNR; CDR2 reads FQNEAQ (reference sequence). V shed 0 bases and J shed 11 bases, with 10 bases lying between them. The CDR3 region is CASSLALDVAFF. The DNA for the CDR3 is TGTGCCAGCAGCTTAGCACTCGACGTGGCTTTCTTT.

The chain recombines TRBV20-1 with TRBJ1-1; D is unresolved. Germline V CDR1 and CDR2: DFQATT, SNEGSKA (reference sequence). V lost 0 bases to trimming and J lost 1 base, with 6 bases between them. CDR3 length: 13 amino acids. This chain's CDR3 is CSAREMGNTEAFF. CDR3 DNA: TGCAGTGCTAGAGAGATGGGGAACACTGAAGCTTTCTTT.

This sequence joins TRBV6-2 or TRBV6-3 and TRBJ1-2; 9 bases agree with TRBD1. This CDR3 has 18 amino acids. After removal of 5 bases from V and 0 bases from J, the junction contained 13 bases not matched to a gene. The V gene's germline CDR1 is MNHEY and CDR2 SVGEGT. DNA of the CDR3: TGTGCCAGCAGTGTTCGGGACAGGGCCGTTGAAGCTAACTATGGCTACACCTTC. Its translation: CASSVRDRAVEANYGYTF.

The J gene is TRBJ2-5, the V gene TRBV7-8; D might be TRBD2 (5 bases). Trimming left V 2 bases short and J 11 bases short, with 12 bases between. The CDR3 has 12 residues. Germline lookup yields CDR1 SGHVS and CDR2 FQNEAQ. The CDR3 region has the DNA TGTGCCAGCAGCTTATTAGCGAATGAGCAGTACTTC. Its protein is CASSLLANEQYF.

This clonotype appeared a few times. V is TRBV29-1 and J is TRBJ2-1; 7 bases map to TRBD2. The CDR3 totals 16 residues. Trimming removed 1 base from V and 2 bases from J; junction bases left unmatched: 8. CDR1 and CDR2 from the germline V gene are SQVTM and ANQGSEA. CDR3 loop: CSVEGVGGIPYNEQFF. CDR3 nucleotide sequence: TGCAGCGTTGAAGGGGTGGGGGGGATACCCTACAATGAGCAGTTCTTC.

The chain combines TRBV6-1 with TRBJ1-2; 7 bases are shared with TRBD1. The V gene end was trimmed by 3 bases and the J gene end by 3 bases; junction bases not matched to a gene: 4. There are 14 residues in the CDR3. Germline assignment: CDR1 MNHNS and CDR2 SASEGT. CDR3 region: CASSEPGQYYGYTF. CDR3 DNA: TGTGCCAGCAGTGAGCCGGGACAGTACTATGGCTACACCTTC.

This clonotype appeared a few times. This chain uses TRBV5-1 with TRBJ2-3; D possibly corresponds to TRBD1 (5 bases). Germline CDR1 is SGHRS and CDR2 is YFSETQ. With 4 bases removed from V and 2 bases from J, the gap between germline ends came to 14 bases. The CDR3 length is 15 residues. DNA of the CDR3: TGCGCCAGCAGCCTTAAAGGGGCCACCACAGATACGCAGTATTTT. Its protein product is CASSLKGATTDTQYF.

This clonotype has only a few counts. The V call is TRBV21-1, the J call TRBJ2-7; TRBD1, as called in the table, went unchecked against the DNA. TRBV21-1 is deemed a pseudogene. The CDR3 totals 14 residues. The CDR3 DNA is TGTGCCAGCAGCAAACGGGGGGCTTCCTACGAGCAGTACTTC. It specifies CASSKRGASYEQYF.

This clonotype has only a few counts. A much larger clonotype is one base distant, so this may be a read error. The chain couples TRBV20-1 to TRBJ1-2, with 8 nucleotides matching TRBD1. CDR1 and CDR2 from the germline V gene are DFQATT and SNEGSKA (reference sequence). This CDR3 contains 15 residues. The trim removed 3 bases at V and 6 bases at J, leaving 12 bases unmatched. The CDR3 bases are TGCAGTGCTAGTAATATAGGACAGGGCGACCATGGCTACACCTTC. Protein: CSASNIGQGDHGYTF.

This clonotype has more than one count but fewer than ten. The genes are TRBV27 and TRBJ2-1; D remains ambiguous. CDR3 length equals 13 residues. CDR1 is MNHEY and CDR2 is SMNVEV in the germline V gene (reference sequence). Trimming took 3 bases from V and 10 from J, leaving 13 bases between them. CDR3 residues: CASSFGVFSEQFF. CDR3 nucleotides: TGTGCCAGCAGTTTTGGGGTTTTCTCCGAGCAGTTCTTC.

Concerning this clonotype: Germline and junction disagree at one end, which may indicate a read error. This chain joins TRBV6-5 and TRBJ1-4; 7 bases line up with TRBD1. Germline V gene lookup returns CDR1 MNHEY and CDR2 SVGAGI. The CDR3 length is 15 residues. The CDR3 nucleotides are TGTGCCGGCAGTCGTACCGGGACAGAAAATGAAAAACTGTTTTTT. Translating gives CAGSRTGTENEKLFF.

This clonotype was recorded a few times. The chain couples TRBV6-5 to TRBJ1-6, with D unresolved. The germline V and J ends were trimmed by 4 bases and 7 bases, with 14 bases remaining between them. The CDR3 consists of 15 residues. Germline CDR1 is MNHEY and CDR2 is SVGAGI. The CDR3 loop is CASSLGPTGNSPLHF. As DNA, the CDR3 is TGTGCCAGCAGTTTGGGCCCAACTGGGAATTCACCCCTCCACTTT.

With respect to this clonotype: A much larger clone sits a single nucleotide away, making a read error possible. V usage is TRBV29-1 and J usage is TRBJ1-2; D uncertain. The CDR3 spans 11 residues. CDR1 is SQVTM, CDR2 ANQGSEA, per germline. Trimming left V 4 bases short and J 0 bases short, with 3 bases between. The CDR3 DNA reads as TGCAGCGTTGCTCCTAACTATGGCTACACCTTC. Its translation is CSVAPNYGYTF.

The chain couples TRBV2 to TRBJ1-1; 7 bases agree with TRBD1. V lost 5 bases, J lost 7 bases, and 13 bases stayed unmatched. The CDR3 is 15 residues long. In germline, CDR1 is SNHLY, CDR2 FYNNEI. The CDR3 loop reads CASSPYTKTGDEAFF. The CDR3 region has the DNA TGTGCCAGCAGTCCCTACACTAAAACAGGGGATGAAGCTTTCTTT. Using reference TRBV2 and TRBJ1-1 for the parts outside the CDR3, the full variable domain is EPEVTQTPSHQVTQMGQEVILRCVPISNHLYFYWYRQILGQKVEFLVSFYNNEISEKSEIFDDQFSVERPDGSNFTLKIRSTKLEDSAMYFCASSPYTKTGDEAFFGQGTRLTVV.

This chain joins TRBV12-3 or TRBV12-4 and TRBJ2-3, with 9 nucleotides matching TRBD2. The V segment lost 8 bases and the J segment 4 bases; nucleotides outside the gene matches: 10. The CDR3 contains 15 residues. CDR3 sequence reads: CASGDLAGRADTQYF. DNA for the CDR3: TGTGCCAGCGGTGATCTAGCGGGGAGGGCAGATACGCAGTATTTT.

CDR3 nucleotides: TGTGCCAGCAGCATCGGGACAGGGCGCTACGAGCAGTACTTC. Amino acids: CASSIGTGRYEQYF. This rearrangement joins TRBV14 to TRBJ2-5, with TRBD1 matching over 9 bases. The DNA end favors TRBJ2-7, so the J call may be wrong. Germline V CDR1 and CDR2: SGHDN, FVKESK. The CDR3 has 14 residues.

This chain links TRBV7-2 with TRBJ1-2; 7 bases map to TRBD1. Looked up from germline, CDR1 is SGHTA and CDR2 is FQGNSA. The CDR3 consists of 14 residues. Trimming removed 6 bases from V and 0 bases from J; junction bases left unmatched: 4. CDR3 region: CASRGGTANYGYTF. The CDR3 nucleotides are TGTGCCAGCAGAGGGGGCACCGCTAACTATGGCTACACCTTC.

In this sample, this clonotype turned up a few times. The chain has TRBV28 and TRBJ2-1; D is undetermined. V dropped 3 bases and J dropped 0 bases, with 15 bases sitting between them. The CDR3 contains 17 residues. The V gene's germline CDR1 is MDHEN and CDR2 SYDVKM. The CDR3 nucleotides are TGTGCCAGCAGTTTCCCCAAAACGGGTTCCTCCTACAATGAGCAGTTCTTC. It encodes CASSFPKTGSSYNEQFF.

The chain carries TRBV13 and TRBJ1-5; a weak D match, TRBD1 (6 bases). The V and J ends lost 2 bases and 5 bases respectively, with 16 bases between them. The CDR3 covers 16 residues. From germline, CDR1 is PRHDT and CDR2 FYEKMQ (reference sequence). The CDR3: CASSLRGVGGYQPQHF. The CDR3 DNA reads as TGTGCCAGCAGCTTAAGGGGGGTAGGAGGTTATCAGCCCCAGCATTTT.

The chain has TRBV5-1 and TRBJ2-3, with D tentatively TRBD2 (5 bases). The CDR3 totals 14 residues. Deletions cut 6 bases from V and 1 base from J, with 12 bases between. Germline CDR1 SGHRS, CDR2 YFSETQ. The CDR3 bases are TGCGCCAGCAAACCGGGGTCGGGCACAGATACGCAGTATTTT. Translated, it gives CASKPGSGTDTQYF.

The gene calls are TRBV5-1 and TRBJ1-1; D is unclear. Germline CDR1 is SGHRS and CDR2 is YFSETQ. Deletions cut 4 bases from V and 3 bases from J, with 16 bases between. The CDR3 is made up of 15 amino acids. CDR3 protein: CASSPTEGGYTEAFF. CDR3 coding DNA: TGCGCCAGCAGCCCCACAGAGGGAGGCTACACTGAAGCTTTCTTT.